A single sample is the source of the 18 T cell receptor beta chains below, sequenced in a study of shared clonotypes between healthy human individuals. Profiled with immunoSEQ multiplex PCR; TCRdb holds only in-frame clones, not every one. The data show roughly 810,000 clones, around 96% seen once. The naive CD8 population came from CD45RO-negative cells selected for CCR7, without terminally differentiated effector memory CD45RA+ cells. The sample was naive CD8+ T cells sorted from blood. The receptors stem from a man between 25 and 39 years old in good health.

The chain uses TRBV7-6 and TRBJ2-1; TRBD2 matches 13 bases. With 3 bases clipped from V and 9 bases from J, the junction kept 8 bases outside the gene matches. In germline, CDR1 is SGHVS, CDR2 FNYEAQ. The CDR3 runs to 16 residues. The CDR3 sequence is CASSLKTSGRGGEQFF. CDR3 nucleotide sequence: TGTGCCAGCAGCTTGAAAACTAGCGGGAGGGGGGGTGAGCAGTTCTTC.

The chain couples TRBV2 to TRBJ2-5, with 9 bases matching TRBD1. CDR1 and CDR2 from the germline V gene are SNHLY and FYNNEI. Trimming removed 2 bases from V and 1 base from J; junction bases left unmatched: 5. The CDR3 length is 16 residues. The CDR3 here is CASSEPRDRAQETQYF. The CDR3 coding sequence is TGTGCCAGCAGTGAACCCCGGGACAGGGCCCAAGAGACCCAGTACTTC. The whole variable domain, remainder taken from reference TRBV2 and TRBJ2-5, is EPEVTQTPSHQVTQMGQEVILRCVPISNHLYFYWYRQILGQKVEFLVSFYNNEISEKSEIFDDQFSVERPDGSNFTLKIRSTKLEDSAMYFCASSEPRDRAQETQYFGPGTRLLVL.

The chain links TRBV6-6 to TRBJ2-7; D not resolved. V was cut by 6 bases and J by 5 bases, with 8 bases left in between. Germline V lookup: CDR1 MNHNY, CDR2 SVGAGI (reference sequence). The CDR3 covers 11 residues. The DNA of the CDR3 is TGTGCCAGCAGGCAAGCCCACGAGCAGTACTTC. It codes for CASRQAHEQYF.

Of note for this clone: The same CDR3 is also encoded by other DNA sequences in this sample. V usage is TRBV27 and J usage is TRBJ2-3; 8 bases are a match to TRBD2. The germline CDR1 and CDR2 sequences are MNHEY and SMNVEV (reference sequence). The CDR3 runs to 14 residues. J gave up 2 bases and V 4 bases, and 2 bases lay outside the gene matches. CDR3 sequence: CASSSGLATDTQYF. Written as DNA, the CDR3 is TGTGCCAGCAGTTCCGGACTAGCCACAGATACGCAGTATTTT.

The J gene is TRBJ1-1, the V gene TRBV5-6; 9 bases are shared with TRBD1. The CDR3 consists of 15 residues. With 4 bases clipped from V and 1 base from J, the junction kept 5 bases outside the gene matches. In germline, CDR1 is SGHDT, CDR2 YYEEEE. The CDR3 here is CASSTGTGWNTEAFF. In DNA, the CDR3 is TGTGCCAGCAGCACCGGGACAGGGTGGAACACTGAAGCTTTCTTT.

The chain joins TRBV28 to TRBJ2-3; TRBD2 aligns across 7 bases. After removal of 7 bases from V and 4 bases from J, the junction contained 11 bases not matched to a gene. The CDR3 covers 15 residues. Germline V gene data show CDR1 as MDHEN and CDR2 as SYDVKM. CDR3 protein: CASTLGGRLADTQYF. For the CDR3, the DNA is TGTGCCAGCACCTTGGGGGGGAGACTTGCAGATACGCAGTATTTT. The variable domain in full, with the rest retrieved from reference TRBV28 and TRBJ2-3, is DVKVTQSSRYLVKRTGEKVFLECVQDMDHENMFWYRQDPGLGLRLIYFSYDVKMKEKGDIPEGYSVSREKKERFSLILESASTNQTSMYLCASTLGGRLADTQYFGPGTRLTVL.

The rearrangement uses TRBV5-1 and TRBJ2-3, with 8 bases that match TRBD2. V lost 0 bases, J lost 3 bases, and 6 bases stayed unmatched. CDR1 is SGHRS and CDR2 is YFSETQ in the germline V gene. This CDR3 spans 16 amino acids. The CDR3 DNA is TGCGCCAGCAGCTTGGCTGGTAGCGGGGCTACAGATACGCAGTATTTT. It encodes CASSLAGSGATDTQYF.

The chain uses TRBV29-1 and TRBJ2-1; maybe TRBD2 (6 bases). V gave up 5 bases and J gave up 0 bases, with 8 bases separating them. Germline V gene data show CDR1 as SQVTM and CDR2 as ANQGSEA. CDR3 length: 13 amino acids. The CDR3 bases are TGCAGCGTTTACGGGAGCTCCTACAATGAGCAGTTCTTC. This codes for CSVYGSSYNEQFF.

In its sample, this clone was seen a few times. This chain links TRBV7-2 with TRBJ1-3; D is perhaps TRBD1 (5 bases). Germline CDR1 is SGHTA and CDR2 is FQGNSA. This CDR3 has 16 residues. V was shortened by 5 bases and J by 1 base, with 15 bases between the two germline ends. The CDR3 region is CASSRGAVNSGNTIYF. CDR3 sequence (DNA): TGTGCCAGCAGCCGGGGCGCGGTGAATTCTGGAAACACCATATATTTT.

V is TRBV11-2 and J is TRBJ1-4, with D unresolved. V lost 3 bases and J 6 bases, leaving 17 bases between the germline ends. Germline loops: CDR1 SGHAT, CDR2 FQNNGV. The CDR3 has 16 residues. The CDR3 protein is CASSFYSGLMDEKLFF. DNA for the CDR3: TGTGCCAGCAGCTTCTACTCGGGCCTAATGGATGAAAAACTGTTTTTT.

The V call is TRBV29-1, the J call TRBJ1-2; tentative D call: TRBD1 (6 bases). The CDR3 covers 11 residues. The germline CDR1 and CDR2 sequences are SQVTM and ANQGSEA. Deletions cut 4 bases from V and 8 bases from J, with 11 bases between. CDR3 sequence reads: CSVVTGRGYTF. CDR3 coding DNA: TGCAGCGTTGTAACAGGGCGAGGCTACACCTTC.

This clone was counted once. The chain recombines TRBV5-5 with TRBJ2-1; D perhaps matches TRBD1 (6 bases). Germline V gives CDR1 SGHKS, CDR2 YYEKEE (reference sequence). The CDR3 covers 14 residues. The ends were cut back, 0 bases at V and 7 bases at J, with 11 bases in the middle. CDR3 amino acids: CASSLVGAFNEQFF. The CDR3 region has the DNA TGTGCCAGCAGCTTGGTGGGGGCTTTTAATGAGCAGTTCTTC.

The rearrangement links TRBV5-4 to TRBJ2-1, with a possible D match to TRBD2 (5 bases). CDR1 is SGHNT, CDR2 YYREEE, per germline (reference sequence). The V gene lost 0 bases and the J gene lost 8 bases, with 9 bases spanning the gap. The CDR3 loop spans 13 amino acids. The CDR3 DNA follows: TGTGCCAGCAGCTTGGCCGGGGTGGATGAGCAGTTCTTC. Amino acid sequence: CASSLAGVDEQFF.

The chain combines TRBV27 with TRBJ1-4; no clear D gene. The germline CDR1 and CDR2 sequences are MNHEY and SMNVEV (reference sequence). V shed 6 bases and J shed 8 bases, with 13 bases lying between them. The CDR3 loop spans 13 amino acids. The CDR3 spells CASRSFLGEKLFF. Here the CDR3 DNA reads TGTGCCAGCAGGTCCTTCTTGGGAGAAAAACTGTTTTTT.

The chain recombines TRBV7-9 with TRBJ2-5, with 7 bases aligning to TRBD1. J gave up 5 bases and V 1 base, and 4 bases lay outside the gene matches. Germline CDR1 and CDR2: SEHNR and FQNEAQ (reference sequence). There are 14 residues in the CDR3. CDR3 protein: CASSLVGGRETQYF. Here the CDR3 DNA reads TGTGCCAGCAGCTTAGTAGGGGGCCGGGAGACCCAGTACTTC. Combining the CDR3 with reference TRBV7-9 and TRBJ2-5 gives the whole variable domain DTGVSQNPRHKITKRGQNVTFRCDPISEHNRLYWYRQTLGQGPEFLTYFQNEAQLEKSRLLSDRFSAERPKGSFSTLEIQRTEQGDSAMYLCASSLVGGRETQYFGPGTRLLVL.

Remarks on this clone: The sample carries other DNA sequences with the same CDR3. The J gene is TRBJ2-7, the V gene TRBV9, with D uncertain. The germline V gene has CDR1 SGDLS and CDR2 YYNGEE. The V end was cut by 0 bases, the J end by 0 bases, with 7 bases between. The CDR3 extends over 14 amino acids. CDR3 amino acids: CASSVVGSSYEQYF. CDR3 DNA: TGTGCCAGCAGCGTAGTGGGGTCCTCCTACGAGCAGTACTTC.

J is TRBJ2-5 and V is TRBV5-4, with 9 bases aligning to TRBD1. With V trimmed by 1 base and J by 3 bases, 4 bases remained unmatched. Germline V gives CDR1 SGHNT, CDR2 YYREEE (reference sequence). CDR3 length: 15 residues. The CDR3 loop is CASSLWGQGEETQYF. The CDR3 DNA reads as TGTGCCAGCAGCTTGTGGGGACAGGGAGAAGAGACCCAGTACTTC.

The V gene is TRBV28, the J gene TRBJ1-5; D gene uncertain. Per germline, CDR1 MDHEN and CDR2 SYDVKM. The CDR3 runs 14 residues. V lost 2 bases and J lost 0, with 5 bases in between. In DNA, the CDR3 is TGTGCCAGCAGTTTAGGATCTAGCAATCAGCCCCAGCATTTT. Translation: CASSLGSSNQPQHF.